Following are 5 T cell receptor beta chains from one sample sequenced in a study of beta chain features in type 1 diabetes. Whole-study findings and limits: Type 1 diabetes patients showed a moderate but significant shortening of TCRB CDR3s in all four CD4+ subsets.

What these receptors recognize is not known. Of the isolated RNA, all was reverse transcribed, and so the sequenced material was expressed TCRB transcripts. The method was immunoSEQ multiplex PCR; TCRdb's version includes in-frame clones alone and lacks a portion of them. The sample includes around 180,000 clones, approximately 8% of them seen just once. Specimen: central memory CD4+ T cells from blood. These receptor sequences come from a woman in her forties with type 1 diabetes.

A few counts support this clone. This sequence joins TRBV5-4 and TRBJ2-2; D gene ambiguous. Trimming took off 3 bases at V and 7 bases at J, with 7 bases between the two ends. This CDR3 is built from 12 residues. Germline V CDR1 and CDR2: SGHNT, YYREEE (reference sequence). This CDR3 reads CASSYSNGELFF. The DNA of the CDR3 is TGTGCCAGCAGCTACTCGAACGGGGAGCTGTTTTTT.

This clone was counted only a few times. The CDR3 spells CATSRRTGSNEKLFF. The CDR3 DNA sequence: TGTGCCACCAGCAGAAGGACAGGGTCCAATGAAAAACTGTTTTTT. This chain connects TRBV15 to TRBJ1-4; TRBD1 agrees at 8 bases. This CDR3 region has 15 residues. The J segment lost 5 bases and the V segment lost 2 bases, leaving 4 bases of the junction unmatched. Germline V gene data show CDR1 as LNHNV and CDR2 as YYDKDF (reference sequence). The complete variable domain, with remaining parts taken from reference TRBV15 and TRBJ1-4, reads DAMVIQNPRYQVTQFGKPVTLSCSQTLNHNVMYWYQQKSSQAPKLLFHYYDKDFNNEADTPDNFQSRRPNTSFCFLDIRSPGLGDTAMYLCATSRRTGSNEKLFFGSGTQLSVL.

V and J are TRBV7-2 and TRBJ2-7; no firm D call. Trimming stripped 7 bases from V and 3 bases from J, with 7 bases between. CDR3 size: 11 residues. CDR1 is SGHTA, CDR2 FQGNSA, per germline. The CDR3 sequence is CASTSVYEQYF. Here the CDR3 DNA reads TGTGCCAGCACCTCCGTCTACGAGCAGTACTTC.

The chain carries TRBV11-2 and TRBJ2-7; TRBD2 aligns across 9 bases. This CDR3 has 16 residues. V trimming: 5 bases; J trimming: 4 bases; junction bases outside the gene matches: 12. Looked up from germline, CDR1 is SGHAT and CDR2 is FQNNGV. CDR3 residues: CASSVTGSGGRYEQYF. The CDR3 bases are TGTGCCAGCAGCGTAACCGGGAGCGGGGGGCGGTACGAGCAGTACTTC.

The chain has TRBV27 and TRBJ2-1; the match to TRBD2 covers 14 bases. Trimming cost V 4 bases and J 4 bases; bases outside gene matches: 3. CDR1 and CDR2 from the germline V gene are MNHEY and SMNVEV (reference sequence). This CDR3 has 16 residues. The chain's CDR3 is CASSSRLAGGYNEQFF. The CDR3 DNA is TGTGCCAGCAGTTCCCGACTAGCGGGGGGGTACAATGAGCAGTTCTTC.